This T cell receptor beta chain was sequenced in a study of blood T cell repertoires in COVID-19. The wider study: Sample material is recorded as cDNA or gDNA derived from T cells, B-cell-depleted T cells, or PBMCs.

How the authors handled the data: Amplification with reference gene primers provided the estimates of nucleated cell counts. Clones were sequenced by immunoSEQ multiplex PCR, and TCRdb holds only the in-frame ones, with some missing. That table furnishes V, J and clone size, whereas the DNA furnished D and trimming. The data show some 130,000 clones, with almost 85% seen just once and 5.5% held by the top ten. A single count supports this clone. The CDR3 contains 15 residues. The germline gives CDR1 LNHDA, CDR2 SQIVND (reference sequence). V lost 8 bases and J lost 3, with 17 bases in between. Participants were aged roughly 18 to 90 years, lived in under 30 US areas, and enrolled virtually. Participants' reported clinical history set cohort assignment.

Input material: PBMCs or T cells enriched from blood (not recorded which). This rearrangement joins TRBV19 to TRBJ2-1, with D perhaps matching TRBD2 (6 bases). The sequence came from a man aged 40-50 years with acute COVID-19. CDR3 protein: CASLAQGRGYNEQFF. The DNA for the CDR3 is TGTGCCAGTCTCGCTCAAGGGCGGGGCTACAATGAGCAGTTCTTC.